This entry lists 31 T cell receptor beta chains sequenced from one sample in a study of metastatic and nonmetastatic thyroid tumors. Every patient was untreated before thyroid surgery. TCRdb re-called the PCR reads with MiXCR. The table lists about 2,900 clones, about two fifths of them singletons. The source material was tumor tissue. These receptors originate from a female donor with papillary thyroid cancer or a benign thyroid nodule (not recorded which). Some clones in this sample may be carry-over from other donors' samples.

The V gene is TRBV20-1, the J gene TRBJ1-2, with TRBD1 matching 7 bases. This CDR3 is 16 amino acids long. Germline-derived CDR1 and CDR2 are DFQATT and SNEGSKA (reference sequence). Trimming took 0 bases from V and 8 from J; bases not matched to a gene: 15. CDR3 amino acids: CSARDPTTGWGLGYTF. CDR3 nucleotide sequence: TGCAGTGCTAGAGATCCCACGACAGGGTGGGGTCTAGGCTACACCTTC.

This rearrangement joins TRBV2 to TRBJ2-7, with 11 bases lining up with TRBD2. The CDR3 contains 16 residues. CDR1 SNHLY and CDR2 FYNNEI come from the germline V gene. With V trimmed by 1 base and J by 2 bases, 4 bases remained unmatched. The DNA for the CDR3 is TGTGCCAGCAGTGAAGGGGCTAGCGGGGGGCCCTACGAGCAGTACTTC. Protein sequence: CASSEGASGGPYEQYF. The variable domain in full, with the rest retrieved from reference TRBV2 and TRBJ2-7, is EPEVTQTPSHQVTQMGQEVILRCVPISNHLYFYWYRQILGQKVEFLVSFYNNEISEKSEIFDDQFSVERPDGSNFTLKIRSTKLEDSAMYFCASSEGASGGPYEQYFGPGTRLTVT.

V usage is TRBV30 and J usage is TRBJ1-2; D is unresolved. The length of the CDR3 is 12 residues. Trimming removed 4 bases at V and 7 bases at J, with 13 bases between. In germline, CDR1 is GTSNPN, CDR2 SVGIG (reference sequence). The CDR3 DNA follows: TGTGCCTGGATCGGGCAGGCGAGTGGCTACACCTTC. It codes for CAWIGQASGYTF.

This clone is judged hyperexpanded. The V gene is TRBV29-1, the J gene TRBJ1-1; weak D call: TRBD1 (5 bases). The CDR3 sequence is 13 residues long. Trimming removed 3 bases at V and 3 bases at J, with 11 bases between. Per germline, CDR1 SQVTM and CDR2 ANQGSEA. The CDR3 nucleotides read TGCAGCGTTGATCGGGGGTGGGACACTGAAGCTTTCTTT. Translating gives CSVDRGWDTEAFF.

The chain uses TRBV7-6 and TRBJ2-2; possible D gene TRBD1, 6 bases. The CDR3 totals 16 residues. V lost 5 bases, J lost 4 bases, and 17 bases lay in between. Germline V gene lookup returns CDR1 SGHVS and CDR2 FNYEAQ. DNA of the CDR3: TGTGCCAGCAGCCAGGGATGGGGGCGCAGCACCGGGGAGCTGTTTTTT. Its translation is CASSQGWGRSTGELFF.

This clone was seen a few times. The chain combines TRBV7-3 with TRBJ1-2; 12 bases fit TRBD1. The germline V gene encodes CDR1 SGHTA and CDR2 FQGTGA. The V segment lost 2 bases and the J segment 7 bases; nucleotides outside the gene matches: 2. CDR3 size: 14 residues. The CDR3 region has the DNA TGTGCCAGCAGCTTAGGGACAGGGGGCTTTGGCTACACCTTC. It yields the protein CASSLGTGGFGYTF.

The chain combines TRBV28 with TRBJ2-7, with a possible D match to TRBD2 (6 bases). This CDR3 has 18 amino acids. Germline CDR1 and CDR2: MDHEN and SYDVKM. V lost 6 bases to trimming and J lost 0 bases, with 24 bases between them. CDR3 in DNA: TGTGCCAGCAGCCCTAGGCGAGATAGCGGCCCGATCTCCTACGAGCAGTACTTC. This sequence encodes CASSPRRDSGPISYEQYF.

To note about this clone: A read error may account for a junction end that differs from germline. The chain uses TRBV6-1 and TRBJ2-7, with 10 bases aligning to TRBD2. CDR1 is MNHNS, CDR2 SASEGT, per germline. The CDR3 sequence is 15 residues long. The CDR3 DNA reads TGTGCCAGCAGGGAAGCCCTAGCGGGGGTCTACGAGCAGTACTTC. Encoded protein: CASREALAGVYEQYF.

This clone is categorized as large (0.1 to 1%). The V call is TRBV20-1, the J call TRBJ2-2, with no clear D. Trimming removed 0 bases from V and 2 bases from J, with 1 base in between. CDR1 DFQATT and CDR2 SNEGSKA come from the germline V gene (reference sequence). The CDR3 has 12 residues. The CDR3 is CSARDNTGELFF. In DNA form, the CDR3 reads TGCAGTGCTAGAGATAACACCGGGGAGCTGTTTTTT.

This clone has only one observation. The rearrangement joins TRBV5-1 to TRBJ2-7; perhaps D is TRBD1 or TRBD2 (5 bases each). CDR3 length: 18 amino acids. Germline-derived CDR1 and CDR2 are SGHRS and YFSETQ. V was pared by 4 bases and J by 4 bases, with 27 bases between. The CDR3 loop is CASSEGTAGVAARYEQYF. DNA for the CDR3: TGCGCCAGCAGCGAAGGGACCGCCGGAGTAGCCGCTCGGTACGAGCAGTACTTC.

The chain couples TRBV7-2 to TRBJ2-3; 14 bases fit TRBD2. Looked up from germline, CDR1 is SGHTA and CDR2 is FQGNSA. The CDR3 totals 18 residues. V dropped 0 bases and J dropped 6; count of bases not matched to a gene: 8. The CDR3 protein is CASSLAPGLAGVADTQYF. The CDR3, as DNA: TGTGCCAGCAGCTTAGCCCCGGGACTAGCGGGAGTAGCGGATACGCAGTATTTT.

The J gene is TRBJ1-5, the V gene TRBV24-1, with D hard to call. The germline V gene has CDR1 KGHDR and CDR2 SFDVKD. The V end lost 4 bases, the J end lost 0 bases, and 15 bases lay between the germline ends. The CDR3 is made up of 17 amino acids. CDR3 in amino acids: CATSESSGLYSNQPQHF. The CDR3 DNA reads TGTGCCACCAGTGAATCCTCGGGCCTGTATAGCAATCAGCCCCAGCATTTT.

This clone was found a few times. The V gene is TRBV10-3, the J gene TRBJ1-5; D gene uncertain. The CDR3 sequence is 12 residues long. With 3 bases removed from V and 4 bases from J, the gap between germline ends came to 4 bases. Germline V gives CDR1 ENHRY, CDR2 SYGVKD. The CDR3 nucleotides are TGTGCCATCAGTGATGGGAATCAGCCCCAGCATTTT. It specifies CAISDGNQPQHF.

The CDR3 loop is CASSSGGDYGYTF. CDR3 nucleotide sequence: TGTGCCAGCAGTTCCGGGGGGGACTATGGCTACACCTTC. The genes are TRBV27 and TRBJ1-2; D perhaps matches TRBD1 (5 bases). CDR1 MNHEY and CDR2 SMNVEV come from the germline V gene (reference sequence). This CDR3 comprises 13 residues. V was cut by 4 bases and J by 3 bases, with 9 bases left in between.

This chain uses TRBV6-1 with TRBJ2-3; maybe TRBD1 (5 bases). The CDR3 loop spans 14 amino acids. Trimming took 5 bases from V and 3 from J, leaving 12 bases between them. Germline CDR1 reads MNHNS; CDR2 reads SASEGT. CDR3 DNA: TGTGCCAGCAGTTCCAGGGATGGGACAGATACGCAGTATTTT. This codes for CASSSRDGTDTQYF.

This clone is judged large. The chain recombines TRBV5-5 with TRBJ1-5; a possible D gene is TRBD1 (5 bases). CDR1 and CDR2 from the germline V gene are SGHKS and YYEKEE (reference sequence). V was trimmed by 4 bases and J by 4 bases, leaving 18 bases between them. This CDR3 has 16 amino acids. The CDR3 reads CASSPQPTAFNQPQHF. The DNA of the CDR3 is TGTGCCAGCAGCCCCCAGCCGACAGCCTTTAATCAGCCCCAGCATTTT.

This rearrangement joins TRBV20-1 to TRBJ1-4; TRBD1 is a possible D gene (6 bases). The V end lost 0 bases, the J end lost 3 bases, and 11 bases lay between the germline ends. CDR3 size: 15 residues. Germline-derived CDR1 and CDR2 are DFQATT and SNEGSKA (reference sequence). The CDR3 sequence is CSARDPRGSNEKLFF. The DNA of the CDR3 is TGCAGTGCTAGAGATCCCAGGGGTTCTAATGAAAAACTGTTTTTT.

The V call is TRBV15, the J call TRBJ2-2, with D unclear. V lost 3 bases and J 2 bases, leaving 7 bases between the germline ends. CDR1 is LNHNV, CDR2 YYDKDF, per germline (reference sequence). The CDR3 spans 14 residues. The CDR3 loop is CATSSIDNTGELFF. CDR3 DNA sequence: TGTGCCACCAGCAGTATTGATAACACCGGGGAGCTGTTTTTT.

This clone was observed a few times. This sequence joins TRBV20-1 and TRBJ1-1, with 9 bases that match TRBD1. This CDR3 is 14 amino acids long. Trimming at V came to 2 bases and at J to 0 bases, leaving 1 base not matched to a gene. The V gene's germline CDR1 is DFQATT and CDR2 SNEGSKA (reference sequence). This chain's CDR3 is CSARTGGLNTEAFF. For the CDR3, the DNA is TGCAGTGCTAGAACAGGGGGCCTGAACACTGAAGCTTTCTTT.

V and J are TRBV20-1 and TRBJ1-2, with no clear D. There are 12 residues in the CDR3. The germline V gene has CDR1 DFQATT and CDR2 SNEGSKA (reference sequence). Trimming stripped 6 bases from V and 0 bases from J, with 8 bases between. The CDR3 spells CSAAGANYGYTF. The CDR3 region has the DNA TGCAGTGCGGCCGGAGCTAACTATGGCTACACCTTC.

V is TRBV5-1 and J is TRBJ2-2; 9 bases align to TRBD2. CDR1 is SGHRS and CDR2 is YFSETQ in the germline V gene. Germline trimming cut 0 bases from V and 7 bases from J; bases unmatched to any gene: 7. This CDR3 has 16 amino acids. CDR3 sequence reads: CASSLGSSGEIGELFF. DNA of the CDR3: TGCGCCAGCAGCTTGGGGTCTAGCGGGGAGATCGGGGAGCTGTTTTTT.

Concerning this clone itself: Compared with germline, one end of the junction differs, possibly owing to a read error. The chain carries TRBV28 and TRBJ2-7, with TRBD2 matching over 11 bases. The CDR3 is 12 residues long. CDR1 and CDR2 from the germline V gene are MDHEN and SYDVKM. The DNA for the CDR3 is TGTGCCAGCAGGGCGTGGACTAGCGGGCAGGACTTC. It specifies CASRAWTSGQDF.

The chain joins TRBV11-3 to TRBJ2-6; D unclear. The CDR3 extends over 16 amino acids. Germline CDR1 and CDR2: SGHNT and YENEEA. V lost 5 bases to trimming and J lost 5 bases, with 16 bases between them. The CDR3 nucleotides read TGTGCCAGCAGCCCCCGGACGGCCCTCCGGGCCAACGTCCTGACTTTC. The encoded protein is CASSPRTALRANVLTF. The full variable domain, with the rest looked up from reference TRBV11-3 and TRBJ2-6, is EAGVVQSPRYKIIEKKQPVAFWCNPISGHNTLYWYLQNLGQGPELLIRYENEEAVDDSQLPKDRFSAERLKGVDSTLKIQPAELGDSAVYLCASSPRTALRANVLTFGAGSRLTVL.

This clone was found a few times. The chain recombines TRBV7-9 with TRBJ2-5; D is unclear. V lost 5 bases, J lost 4 bases, and 5 bases lay in between. CDR3 length equals 11 residues. Germline V gene sequence: CDR1 SEHNR, CDR2 FQNEAQ (reference sequence). The CDR3 DNA reads TGTGCCAGCAGCCAGCGAGAGACCCAGTACTTC. Its translation: CASSQRETQYF.

This clone was detected only a few times. The V and J genes are TRBV5-1 and TRBJ1-1; D is uncertain. The CDR3 covers 14 residues. Looked up from germline, CDR1 is SGHRS and CDR2 is YFSETQ. Trimming stripped 4 bases from V and 0 bases from J, with 10 bases between. The CDR3 protein is CASSDQMMNTEAFF. CDR3 nucleotide sequence: TGCGCCAGCAGCGATCAGATGATGAACACTGAAGCTTTCTTT.

V and J are TRBV6-2 or TRBV6-3 and TRBJ1-4; D is unclear. The germline gives CDR1 MNHEY, CDR2 SVGEGT. This CDR3 is 15 amino acids long. V was clipped by 5 bases and J by 0 bases, with 10 bases between them. The DNA of the CDR3 is TGTGCCAGCAGTGATGAACCCGCAACTAATGAAAAACTGTTTTTT. Protein: CASSDEPATNEKLFF.

This chain joins TRBV15 and TRBJ1-1; 8 nucleotides align to TRBD1. J gave up 4 bases and V 3 bases, and 7 bases lay outside the gene matches. The CDR3 consists of 15 residues. The V gene's germline CDR1 is LNHNV and CDR2 YYDKDF (reference sequence). The CDR3 DNA is TGTGCCACCAGCAGTGAGCAGGGGGCGAGCACTGAAGCTTTCTTT. This gives the protein CATSSEQGASTEAFF.

This chain uses TRBV30 with TRBJ1-2, with TRBD1 as a possible D gene (6 bases). The V end was cut by 2 bases, the J end by 7 bases, with 17 bases between. This CDR3 has 14 residues. In germline, CDR1 is GTSNPN, CDR2 SVGIG (reference sequence). CDR3 in DNA: TGTGCCTGGAGTCCAGGAACAGGGCTGGTTGGCTACACCTTC. Protein product: CAWSPGTGLVGYTF.

This clone was counted only a few times. This sequence joins TRBV12-3 or TRBV12-4 and TRBJ2-7, with unresolved D. The germline V and J ends were trimmed by 6 bases and 2 bases, with 8 bases remaining between them. The CDR3 runs to 12 residues. The CDR3 DNA is TGTGCCAGCAGACCCGAGGCCTACGAGCAGTACTTC. It yields the protein CASRPEAYEQYF.

The rearrangement links TRBV12-3 or TRBV12-4 to TRBJ2-7; perhaps TRBD1 as D (5 bases). Deletions cut 4 bases from V and 3 bases from J, with 19 bases between. CDR3 size: 16 residues. The CDR3 protein is CASSSPSDNSDYEQYF. In nucleotides, the CDR3 is TGTGCCAGCAGTTCCCCCTCGGACAATTCGGACTACGAGCAGTACTTC.

The gene calls are TRBV6-2 or TRBV6-3 and TRBJ1-2, with D possibly matching TRBD1 (5 bases). Germline V gene sequence: CDR1 MNHEY, CDR2 SVGEGT. The CDR3 spans 15 residues. V dropped 2 bases and J dropped 8 bases, with 18 bases sitting between them. DNA for the CDR3: TGTGCCAGCAGTTACCAAACCCTTGGGGGGAGCGGCTACACCTTC. This sequence encodes CASSYQTLGGSGYTF.